Below, 8 T cell receptor beta chains from the same sample are listed, as sequenced in a study of cytomegalovirus exposure and HLA in healthy donors (dated 2017 in TCRdb). Library preparation was by the immunoSEQ multiplex PCR assay. The multiplex PCR relied on a mix of 60 forward primers for TCR Vbeta segments and 13 reverse primers for TCR Jbeta segments. TCRdb limited this immuneACCESS table to in-frame rearrangements with V and J called. A share of clones is missing; checked studies link under half to unresolved V genes, and the rest is unexplained. This sample holds about 170,000 clones; more than 80% were observed only once. The ten largest clones add up to 1.5% to 2% of the sample. The sequencing input was PBMCs. The receptors shown here come from a young woman in good health and CMV-seronegative.

The gene calls are TRBV9 and TRBJ2-7, with TRBD2 matching over 7 bases. CDR1 is SGDLS and CDR2 is YYNGEE in the germline V gene. The CDR3 has 14 residues. The trim removed 3 bases at V and 0 bases at J, leaving 3 bases unmatched. This CDR3 is CASSEGGSSYEQYF. As DNA, the CDR3 is TGTGCCAGCAGCGAGGGCGGGAGCTCCTACGAGCAGTACTTC.

This clone came up once. This chain uses TRBV2 with TRBJ2-7; 10 bases agree with TRBD2. The germline CDR1 and CDR2 sequences are SNHLY and FYNNEI. The CDR3 loop spans 15 amino acids. V shed 6 bases and J 6 bases; nucleotides not matched to a gene: 11. DNA for the CDR3: TGTGCCAGCAGGATCTCTCTAGCGGGAGCTGCCGAGCAGTACTTC. Translation gives CASRISLAGAAEQYF.

The table lists this clone with a few counts. The chain couples TRBV25-1 to TRBJ2-5; 8 bases match TRBD1. J lost 0 bases, V lost 6 bases, and 9 bases had no gene match. This CDR3 has 16 residues. The germline V gene has CDR1 MGHDK and CDR2 SYGVNS. The CDR3 protein is CASSPHRGSDQETQYF. Here the CDR3 DNA reads TGTGCCAGCAGCCCCCACAGGGGGTCTGACCAAGAGACCCAGTACTTC.

This rearrangement joins TRBV28 to TRBJ1-6; D is unresolved. This CDR3 has 15 residues. Trimming shortened V by 10 bases and J by 5 bases, and 18 bases separated the two germline ends. The germline V gene has CDR1 MDHEN and CDR2 SYDVKM. CDR3 sequence reads: CATTPRGSNNSPLHF. The CDR3 DNA reads TGTGCCACCACTCCCCGGGGAAGCAATAATTCACCCCTCCACTTT.

J is TRBJ2-1 and V is TRBV9, with TRBD2 matching 13 bases. CDR1 and CDR2 from the germline V gene are SGDLS and YYNGEE. Trimming at V came to 3 bases and at J to 4 bases, leaving 10 bases not matched to a gene. The CDR3 covers 18 residues. CDR3 DNA: TGTGCCAGCAGCGCCCGGGAGGGGACTAGCGGGACTTACAATGAGCAGTTCTTC. Amino acid sequence: CASSAREGTSGTYNEQFF.

The chain couples TRBV28 to TRBJ2-2; 8 nucleotides match TRBD2. J was trimmed by 4 bases and V by 5 bases; bases with no gene match: 3. In germline, CDR1 is MDHEN, CDR2 SYDVKM. The CDR3 is 14 amino acids. The CDR3 loop reads CASSRAGVTGELFF. CDR3 coding DNA: TGTGCCAGCAGTCGAGCGGGAGTCACCGGGGAGCTGTTTTTT.

This clone appeared a single time. V is TRBV6-6 and J is TRBJ1-5; 8 nucleotides agree with TRBD1. Trimming cost V 5 bases and J 2 bases; bases outside gene matches: 2. The V gene's germline CDR1 is MNHNY and CDR2 SVGAGI (reference sequence). The CDR3 totals 14 residues. The CDR3 sequence is CASSTGGGNQPQHF. The CDR3 DNA reads TGTGCCAGCAGTACAGGGGGAGGCAATCAGCCCCAGCATTTT.

The chain links TRBV2 to TRBJ2-7; perhaps TRBD2 as D (6 bases). The CDR3 length is 13 residues. Per germline, CDR1 SNHLY and CDR2 FYNNEI. V shed 7 bases and J shed 3 bases, with 13 bases lying between them. The CDR3 sequence: CASIGGSGYEQYF. The CDR3 DNA reads TGTGCCAGCATCGGGGGATCCGGCTACGAGCAGTACTTC.